The subject of this entry is one T cell receptor (beta chain). This specimen belongs to a study of blood T cell repertoires in COVID-19. Germline CDR1 MNHEY, CDR2 SVGAGI. This CDR3 is built from 14 residues. The V and J ends lost 6 bases and 8 bases, in that order; junction bases with no gene match: 12. During active infection, Seattle patients enrolled and were then monitored through disease. Under the authors' procedure: Amplification of reference gene primers provided the estimated nucleated cell counts. Generated by immunoSEQ multiplex PCR, the TCRdb table keeps only in-frame clones and is missing some. V and J calls plus clone size are reproduced from that table; the DNA served to infer D and trimming. Here the sample spans about 69,000 clones, 84% being singletons.

The clonotype originates from a man aged 45-65 years with COVID-19, enrolled during active disease. Sequencing was performed on peripheral blood. The J gene is TRBJ1-2, the V gene TRBV6-5; 7 bases line up with TRBD1. The CDR3 loop is CASSNRGPTSGYTF. CDR3 DNA: TGTGCCAGCAGCAACAGGGGCCCAACCTCCGGCTACACCTTC.